What follows is one T cell receptor (beta chain) and its context. Seattle's enrolled individuals joined amid active infection and were then monitored longitudinally. The germline CDR1 and CDR2 sequences are SGHTA and FQGNSA. V lost 5 bases and J 3 bases, leaving 9 bases between the germline ends. This CDR3 region has 13 residues. The sample belongs to a study of blood T cell repertoires in COVID-19. The overall study: Some COVID-19 samples were acute and others convalescent; all came from the United States, Italy and Spain. Nucleic acid was either cDNA or gDNA, and it came from T cells, B-cell-depleted T cells, or PBMCs.

The assay was immunoSEQ multiplex PCR, and TCRdb's table has in-frame clones only and misses some. The sample yields 150,000 to 200,000 clones, 80% to 85% seen once. The chain links TRBV7-2 to TRBJ2-3; D gene unclear. Sample: peripheral blood. The sequence derives from a woman in her sixties or seventies with COVID-19, enrolled during active disease. The CDR3 reads CASSRPETDTQYF. The CDR3 DNA reads as TGTGCCAGCAGCCGGCCGGAGACAGATACGCAGTATTTT.